This T cell receptor beta chain was documented in a study of glioma-infiltrating T cells. Study-level results: Tissue and blood shared very few CDR3 sequences. Above-expected tissue-blood divergence occurred in all gliomas, most in low-grade ones.

Germline values: CDR1 DFQATT, CDR2 SNEGSKA (reference sequence). The ends were cut back, 1 base at V and 1 base at J, with 11 bases in the middle. The CDR3 has 14 residues. Amplification of TCR alpha and beta CDR3 regions from RNA used iRepertoire nested multiplex PCR. One-step reverse transcription and amplification started from around 100-400 ng of tissue mRNA or PBMC total RNA. TCRdb reanalysed the multiplex PCR reads using MiXCR and keeps one entry per CDR3 protein. The data hold about 130,000 distinct CDR3 sequences, with approximately 25% observed a single time. The table lists this clonotype with many counts. Its specificity is not known.

The rearrangement joins TRBV20-1 to TRBJ2-7; D not certain. Sequenced sample: glioma tissue, nonneoplastic brain tissue, or PBMCs (not recorded which). The receptor comes from a human donor with low-grade glioma or glioblastoma, undergoing nonglioma brain surgery, or in good health (not recorded which). This CDR3 reads CSARAPPGSYEQYF. Here the CDR3 DNA reads TGCAGTGCTAGAGCCCCTCCCGGGTCCTACGAGCAGTACTTC.